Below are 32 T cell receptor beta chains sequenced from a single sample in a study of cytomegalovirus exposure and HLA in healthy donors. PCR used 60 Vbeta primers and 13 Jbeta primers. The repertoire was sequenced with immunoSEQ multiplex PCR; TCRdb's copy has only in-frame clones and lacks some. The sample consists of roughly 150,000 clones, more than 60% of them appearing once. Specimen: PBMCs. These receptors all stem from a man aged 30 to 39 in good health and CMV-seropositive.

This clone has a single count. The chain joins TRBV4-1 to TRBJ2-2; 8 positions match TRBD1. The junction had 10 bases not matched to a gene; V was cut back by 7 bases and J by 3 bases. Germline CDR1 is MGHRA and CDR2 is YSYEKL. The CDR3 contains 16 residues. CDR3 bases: TGCGCCAGCATCAAGTATCCGACAGGGGACACCGGGGAGCTGTTTTTT. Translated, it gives CASIKYPTGDTGELFF.

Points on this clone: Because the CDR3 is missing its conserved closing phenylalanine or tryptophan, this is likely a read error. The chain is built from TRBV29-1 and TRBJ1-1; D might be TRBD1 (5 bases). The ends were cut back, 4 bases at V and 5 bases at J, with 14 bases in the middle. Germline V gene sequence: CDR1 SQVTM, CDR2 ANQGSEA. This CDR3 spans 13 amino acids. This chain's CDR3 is CSVGRSWGTEAFS. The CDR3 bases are TGCAGCGTTGGGCGTTCCTGGGGGACTGAAGCTTTCTCT.

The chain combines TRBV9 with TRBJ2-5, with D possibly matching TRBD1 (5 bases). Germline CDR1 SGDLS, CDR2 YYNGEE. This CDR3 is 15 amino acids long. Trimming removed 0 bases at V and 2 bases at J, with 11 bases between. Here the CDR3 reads CASSVARASQETQYF. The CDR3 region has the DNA TGTGCCAGCAGCGTAGCCAGGGCTAGTCAAGAGACCCAGTACTTC.

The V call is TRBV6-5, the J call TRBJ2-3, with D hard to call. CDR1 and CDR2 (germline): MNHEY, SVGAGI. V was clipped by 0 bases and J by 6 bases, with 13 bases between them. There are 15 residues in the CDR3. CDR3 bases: TGTGCCAGCAGTTACTCCCGCTTACCCGGGGATACGCAGTATTTT. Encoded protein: CASSYSRLPGDTQYF.

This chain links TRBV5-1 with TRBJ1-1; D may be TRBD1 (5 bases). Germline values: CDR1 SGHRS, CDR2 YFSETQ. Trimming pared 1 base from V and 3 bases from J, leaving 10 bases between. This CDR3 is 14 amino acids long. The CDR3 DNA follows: TGCGCCAGCAGCTTGTATGGGGGGGACACTGAAGCTTTCTTT. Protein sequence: CASSLYGGDTEAFF.

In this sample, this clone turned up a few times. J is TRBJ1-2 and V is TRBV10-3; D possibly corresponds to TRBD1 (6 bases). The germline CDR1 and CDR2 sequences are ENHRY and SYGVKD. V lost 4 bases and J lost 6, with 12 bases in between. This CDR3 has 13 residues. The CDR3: CAISALQGHGYTF. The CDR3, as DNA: TGTGCCATCAGTGCTTTACAGGGTCATGGCTACACCTTC.

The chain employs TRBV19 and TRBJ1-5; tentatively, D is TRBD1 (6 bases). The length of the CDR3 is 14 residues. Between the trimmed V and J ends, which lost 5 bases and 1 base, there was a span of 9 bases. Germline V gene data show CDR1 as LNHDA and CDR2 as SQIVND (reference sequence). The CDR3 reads CASSVGQSNQPQHF. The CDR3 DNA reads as TGTGCCAGTAGTGTTGGACAGAGCAATCAGCCCCAGCATTTT.

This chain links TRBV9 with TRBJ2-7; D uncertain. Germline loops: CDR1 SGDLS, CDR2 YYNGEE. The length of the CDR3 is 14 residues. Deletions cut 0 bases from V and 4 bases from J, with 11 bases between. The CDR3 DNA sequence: TGTGCCAGCAGCGTAGGAGCAGGCAGGTACGAGCAGTACTTC. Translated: CASSVGAGRYEQYF.

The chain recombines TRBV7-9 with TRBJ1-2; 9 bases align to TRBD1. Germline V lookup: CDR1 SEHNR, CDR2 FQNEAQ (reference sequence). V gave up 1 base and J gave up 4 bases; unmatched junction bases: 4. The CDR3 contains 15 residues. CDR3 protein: CASSLVGTGSYGYTF. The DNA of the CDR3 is TGTGCCAGCAGCTTAGTGGGGACAGGGTCCTATGGCTACACCTTC.

CDR3 loop: CASSYFSSGETQYF. CDR3 bases: TGTGCCAGCAGTTACTTCTCTAGCGGGGAGACCCAGTACTTC. The genes are TRBV6-5 and TRBJ2-5; 8 nucleotides match TRBD2. The CDR3 extends over 14 amino acids. Per germline, CDR1 MNHEY and CDR2 SVGAGI. V shed 1 base, J shed 5 bases, and the junction held 3 bases outside the gene matches.

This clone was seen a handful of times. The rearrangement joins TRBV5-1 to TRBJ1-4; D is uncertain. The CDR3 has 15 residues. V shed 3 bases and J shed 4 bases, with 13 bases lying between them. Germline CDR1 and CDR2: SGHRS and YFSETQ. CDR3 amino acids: CASSYDLASNEKLFF. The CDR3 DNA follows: TGCGCCAGCAGCTACGATCTCGCCAGTAATGAAAAACTGTTTTTT. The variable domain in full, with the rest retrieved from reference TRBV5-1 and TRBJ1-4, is KAGVTQTPRYLIKTRGQQVTLSCSPISGHRSVSWYQQTPGQGLQFLFEYFSETQRNKGNFPGRFSGRQFSNSRSEMNVSTLELGDSALYLCASSYDLASNEKLFFGSGTQLSVL.

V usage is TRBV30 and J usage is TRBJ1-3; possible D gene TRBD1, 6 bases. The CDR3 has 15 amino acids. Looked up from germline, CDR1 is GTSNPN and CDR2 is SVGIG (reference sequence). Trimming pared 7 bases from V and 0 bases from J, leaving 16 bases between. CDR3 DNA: TGTGCCTCGAGGACAGCTATGAACTCTGGAAACACCATATATTTT. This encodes CASRTAMNSGNTIYF.

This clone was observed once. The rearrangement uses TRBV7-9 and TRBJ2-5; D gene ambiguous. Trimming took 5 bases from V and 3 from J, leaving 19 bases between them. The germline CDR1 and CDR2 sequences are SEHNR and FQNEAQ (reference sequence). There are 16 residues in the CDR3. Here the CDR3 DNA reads TGTGCCAGCAGCGCGCCGGTTACCCTAGTAGAAGAGACCCAGTACTTC. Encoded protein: CASSAPVTLVEETQYF. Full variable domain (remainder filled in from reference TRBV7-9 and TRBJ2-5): DTGVSQNPRHKITKRGQNVTFRCDPISEHNRLYWYRQTLGQGPEFLTYFQNEAQLEKSRLLSDRFSAERPKGSFSTLEIQRTEQGDSAMYLCASSAPVTLVEETQYFGPGTRLLVL.

CDR3 residues: CASSPGLAGETQYF. DNA for the CDR3: TGTGCCAGTAGTCCAGGACTAGCGGGTGAGACCCAGTACTTC. This rearrangement joins TRBV19 to TRBJ2-5, with TRBD2 identical over 11 bases. Germline V CDR1 and CDR2: LNHDA, SQIVND (reference sequence). This CDR3 is built from 14 residues. V trimming: 5 bases; J trimming: 5 bases; junction bases outside the gene matches: 4. The whole variable domain, remainder taken from reference TRBV19 and TRBJ2-5, is DGGITQSPKYLFRKEGQNVTLSCEQNLNHDAMYWYRQDPGQGLRLIYYSQIVNDFQKGDIAEGYSVSREKKESFPLTVTSAQKNPTAFYLCASSPGLAGETQYFGPGTRLLVL.

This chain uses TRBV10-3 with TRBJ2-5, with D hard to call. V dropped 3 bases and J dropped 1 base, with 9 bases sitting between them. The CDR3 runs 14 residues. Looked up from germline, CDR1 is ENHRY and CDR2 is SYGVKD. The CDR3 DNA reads TGTGCCATCAGTGATTCCAGCGCCCAAGAGACCCAGTACTTC. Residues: CAISDSSAQETQYF.

The CDR3 DNA sequence: TGTGCCAGCAGCTCTCGGACTAGCGGAACATACGAGCAGTACTTC. It encodes CASSSRTSGTYEQYF. This chain connects TRBV7-8 to TRBJ2-7; 10 bases are shared with TRBD2. Germline-derived CDR1 and CDR2 are SGHVS and FQNEAQ. J gave up 4 bases and V 4 bases, and 7 bases lay outside the gene matches. CDR3 length: 15 residues.

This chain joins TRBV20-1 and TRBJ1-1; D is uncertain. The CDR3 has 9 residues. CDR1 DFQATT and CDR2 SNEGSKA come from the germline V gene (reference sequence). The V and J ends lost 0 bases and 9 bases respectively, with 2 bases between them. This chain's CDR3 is CSARDKAFF. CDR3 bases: TGCAGTGCTAGAGATAAAGCTTTCTTT.

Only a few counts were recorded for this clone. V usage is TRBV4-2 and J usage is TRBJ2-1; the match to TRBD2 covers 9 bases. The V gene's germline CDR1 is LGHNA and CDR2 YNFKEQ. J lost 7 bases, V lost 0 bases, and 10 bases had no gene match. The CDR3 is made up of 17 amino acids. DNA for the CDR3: TGTGCCAGCAGCCAAGAGGGACTAGCCTCGGGTTGGAATGAGCAGTTCTTC. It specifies CASSQEGLASGWNEQFF.

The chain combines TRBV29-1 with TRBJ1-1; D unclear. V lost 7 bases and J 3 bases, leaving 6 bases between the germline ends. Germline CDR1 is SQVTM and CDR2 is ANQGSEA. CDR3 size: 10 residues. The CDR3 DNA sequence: TGCAGCGGCCGGGACACTGAAGCTTTCTTT. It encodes CSGRDTEAFF.

The CDR3 reads CASSLWTSGDNEQFF. The CDR3, as DNA: TGTGCCAGCTCATTATGGACTAGCGGAGACAATGAGCAGTTCTTC. This chain links TRBV7-3 with TRBJ2-1, with 10 bases lining up with TRBD2. The junction had 9 bases not matched to a gene; V was cut back by 8 bases and J by 5 bases. CDR1 SGHTA and CDR2 FQGTGA come from the germline V gene. CDR3 size: 15 residues.

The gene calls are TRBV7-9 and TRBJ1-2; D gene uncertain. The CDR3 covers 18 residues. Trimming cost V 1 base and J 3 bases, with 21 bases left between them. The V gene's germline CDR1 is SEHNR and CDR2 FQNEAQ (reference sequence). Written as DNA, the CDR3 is TGTGCCAGCAGCTTAGGGGTGATCAGGACTGCGGTCGACTATGGCTACACCTTC. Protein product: CASSLGVIRTAVDYGYTF.

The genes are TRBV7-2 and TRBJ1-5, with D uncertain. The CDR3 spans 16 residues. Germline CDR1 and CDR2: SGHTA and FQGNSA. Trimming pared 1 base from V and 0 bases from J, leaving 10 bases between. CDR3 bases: TGTGCCAGCAGCTTAGGGTCCGGGAATAGCAATCAGCCCCAGCATTTT. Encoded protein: CASSLGSGNSNQPQHF.

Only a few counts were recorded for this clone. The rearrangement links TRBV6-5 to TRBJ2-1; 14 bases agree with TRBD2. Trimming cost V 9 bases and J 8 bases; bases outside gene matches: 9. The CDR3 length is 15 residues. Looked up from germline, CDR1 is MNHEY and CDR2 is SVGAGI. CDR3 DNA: TGTGCCAGTACCGCCGGGACTAGCGGGAGCGATGAGCAGTTCTTC. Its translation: CASTAGTSGSDEQFF.

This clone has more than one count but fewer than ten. The CDR3 DNA reads as TGTGCCAGCAGCGTAGAAGCCGGACAGAGGGTTCCAGCCGAGGACTATGGCTACACCTTC. It translates to CASSVEAGQRVPAEDYGYTF. The V call is TRBV9, the J call TRBJ1-2; tentatively, D is TRBD1 (6 bases). V was pared by 0 bases and J by 3 bases, with 27 bases between. Germline CDR1 and CDR2: SGDLS and YYNGEE. The CDR3 spans 20 residues.

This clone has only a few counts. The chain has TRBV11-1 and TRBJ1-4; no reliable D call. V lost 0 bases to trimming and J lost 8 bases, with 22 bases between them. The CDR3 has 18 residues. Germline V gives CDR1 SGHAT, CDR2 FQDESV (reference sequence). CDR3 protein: CASSLAPFSRGGREKLFF. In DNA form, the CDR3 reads TGTGCCAGCAGCTTAGCCCCGTTCTCGCGGGGTGGAAGAGAAAAACTGTTTTTT.

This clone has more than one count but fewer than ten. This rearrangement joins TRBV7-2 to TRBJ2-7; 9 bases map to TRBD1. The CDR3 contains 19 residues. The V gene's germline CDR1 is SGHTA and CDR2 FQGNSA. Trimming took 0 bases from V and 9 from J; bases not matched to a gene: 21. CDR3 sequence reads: CASSLAAGTGMAGGYWQYF. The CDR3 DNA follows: TGTGCCAGCAGCTTAGCTGCCGGGACAGGGATGGCCGGGGGGTATTGGCAGTACTTC.

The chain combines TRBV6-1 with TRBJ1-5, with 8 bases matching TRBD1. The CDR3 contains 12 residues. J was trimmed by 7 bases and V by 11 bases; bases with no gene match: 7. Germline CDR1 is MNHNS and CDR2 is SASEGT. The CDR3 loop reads CARWTGRQPQHF. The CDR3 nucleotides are TGTGCCCGATGGACAGGGCGACAGCCCCAGCATTTT.

CDR3 region: CASSLEQYGELFF. CDR3 bases: TGCGCCAGCAGCTTGGAACAATACGGGGAGCTGTTTTTT. The V and J genes are TRBV5-1 and TRBJ2-2; no definite D call. The CDR3 contains 13 residues. V was shortened by 0 bases and J by 7 bases, with 7 bases between the two germline ends. CDR1 SGHRS and CDR2 YFSETQ come from the germline V gene.

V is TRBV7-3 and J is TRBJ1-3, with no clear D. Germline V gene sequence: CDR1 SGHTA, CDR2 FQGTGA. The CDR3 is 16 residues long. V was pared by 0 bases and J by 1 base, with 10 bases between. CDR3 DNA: TGTGCCAGCAGCTTAACTAGGGAGTCGTCTGGAAACACCATATATTTT. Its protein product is CASSLTRESSGNTIYF.

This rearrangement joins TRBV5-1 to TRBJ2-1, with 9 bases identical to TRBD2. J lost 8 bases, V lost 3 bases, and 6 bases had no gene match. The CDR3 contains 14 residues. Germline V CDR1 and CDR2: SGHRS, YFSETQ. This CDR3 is CASSSGTSFDEQFF. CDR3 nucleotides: TGCGCCAGCAGCTCCGGGACTAGCTTCGATGAGCAGTTCTTC.

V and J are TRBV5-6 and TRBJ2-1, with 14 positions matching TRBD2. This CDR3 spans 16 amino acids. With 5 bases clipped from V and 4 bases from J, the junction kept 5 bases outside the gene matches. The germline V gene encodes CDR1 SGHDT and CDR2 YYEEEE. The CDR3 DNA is TGTGCCAGCAGTTGGACTAGCGGGAGGTCTTACAATGAGCAGTTCTTC. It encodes CASSWTSGRSYNEQFF.

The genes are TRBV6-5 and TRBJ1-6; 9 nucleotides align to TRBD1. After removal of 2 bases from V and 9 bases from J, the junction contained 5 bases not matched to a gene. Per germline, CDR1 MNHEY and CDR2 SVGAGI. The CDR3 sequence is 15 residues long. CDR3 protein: CASSYTTGGTSPLHF. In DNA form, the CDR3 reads TGTGCCAGCAGTTACACTACAGGGGGCACTTCACCCCTCCACTTT.